Below are 26 T cell receptor beta chains sequenced from a single sample in a study of blood T cell repertoires in COVID-19. Generated by immunoSEQ multiplex PCR, the TCRdb table keeps only in-frame clones and is missing some. The sample lists around 86,000 clones, 65% to 85% occurring once. Sequencing was carried out using peripheral blood. The receptors shown here come from a woman at least 80 years old with acute or convalescent COVID-19.

The V gene is TRBV20-1, the J gene TRBJ2-7; 7 nucleotides line up with TRBD1. The CDR3 runs to 11 residues. Germline V lookup: CDR1 DFQATT, CDR2 SNEGSKA (reference sequence). V gave up 6 bases and J gave up 6 bases; unmatched junction bases: 5. The CDR3 region is CSASQGTEQYF. The CDR3 coding sequence is TGCAGTGCGTCACAGGGGACCGAGCAGTACTTC.

The gene calls are TRBV19 and TRBJ2-7, with 11 bases aligning to TRBD2. Germline V gene sequence: CDR1 LNHDA, CDR2 SQIVND (reference sequence). The V segment lost 5 bases and the J segment 5 bases; nucleotides outside the gene matches: 11. The CDR3 loop spans 16 amino acids. CDR3 loop: CASSPWASGRIHEQYF. Here the CDR3 DNA reads TGTGCCAGTAGTCCCTGGGCTAGCGGGAGGATCCACGAGCAGTACTTC.

V gene TRBV19 combines with J gene TRBJ1-5; no definite D call. Germline V gene sequence: CDR1 LNHDA, CDR2 SQIVND (reference sequence). The V end was cut by 3 bases, the J end by 0 bases, with 9 bases between. CDR3 length: 15 residues. CDR3 sequence reads: CASSMVGISNQPQHF. The DNA of the CDR3 is TGTGCCAGTAGTATGGTCGGGATTAGCAATCAGCCCCAGCATTTT.

As DNA, the CDR3 is TGCGCCAGCAATAGTAACAGGGGGGAGACCCAGTACTTC. Encoded protein: CASNSNRGETQYF. The V call is TRBV5-1, the J call TRBJ2-5; 8 bases agree with TRBD1. With V trimmed by 6 bases and J by 5 bases, 6 bases remained unmatched. Per germline, CDR1 SGHRS and CDR2 YFSETQ. The CDR3 runs to 13 residues.

This chain connects TRBV10-1 to TRBJ2-1; D may be TRBD1 (6 bases). V was pared by 6 bases and J by 5 bases, with 8 bases between. CDR1 and CDR2 from the germline V gene are WNHNN and SYGVQD (reference sequence). The CDR3 totals 12 residues. The CDR3: CASSGDNNEQFF. As DNA, the CDR3 is TGCGCCAGCAGCGGGGACAACAATGAGCAGTTCTTC.

The chain has TRBV5-1 and TRBJ2-7; 10 bases agree with TRBD1. Germline V gives CDR1 SGHRS, CDR2 YFSETQ. V was pared by 0 bases and J by 4 bases, with 1 base of the junction left unmatched. The CDR3 spans 14 residues. The CDR3: CASSLGGQGYEQYF. As DNA, the CDR3 is TGCGCCAGCAGCTTGGGGGGACAGGGGTACGAGCAGTACTTC. The full variable domain, completed using reference TRBV5-1 and TRBJ2-7, is KAGVTQTPRYLIKTRGQQVTLSCSPISGHRSVSWYQQTPGQGLQFLFEYFSETQRNKGNFPGRFSGRQFSNSRSEMNVSTLELGDSALYLCASSLGGQGYEQYFGPGTRLTVT.

This sequence joins TRBV18 and TRBJ2-4, with TRBD1 as a possible D gene (6 bases). The germline V gene has CDR1 KGHSH and CDR2 LQKENI. Between the trimmed V and J ends, which lost 2 bases and 0 bases, there was a span of 11 bases. The length of the CDR3 is 16 residues. The CDR3 nucleotides read TGTGCCAGCTCACCAACGGGACACGGAGCCAAAAACATTCAGTACTTC. Translation: CASSPTGHGAKNIQYF.

The V call is TRBV27, the J call TRBJ1-4; 8 nucleotides align to TRBD1. The V gene end was trimmed by 6 bases and the J gene end by 7 bases; junction bases not matched to a gene: 10. The CDR3 spans 15 residues. The V gene's germline CDR1 is MNHEY and CDR2 SMNVEV (reference sequence). In DNA form, the CDR3 reads TGTGCCAGCAGCCCCACCCGGGACAGGAGTGAAAAACTGTTTTTT. This translates into CASSPTRDRSEKLFF. Full variable domain (rest looked up from reference TRBV27 and TRBJ1-4): EAQVTQNPRYLITVTGKKLTVTCSQNMNHEYMSWYRQDPGLGLRQIYYSMNVEVTDKGDVPEGYKVSRKEKRNFPLILESPSPNQTSLYFCASSPTRDRSEKLFFGSGTQLSVL.

The chain uses TRBV18 and TRBJ2-5; 11 bases agree with TRBD2. Germline V gives CDR1 KGHSH, CDR2 LQKENI. J was trimmed by 9 bases and V by 0 bases; bases with no gene match: 6. The CDR3 covers 15 residues. The chain's CDR3 is CASSPPSGRGTSQYF. The CDR3 DNA sequence: TGTGCCAGCTCACCACCTAGCGGGAGGGGAACTTCCCAGTACTTC.

The chain combines TRBV7-2 with TRBJ2-5; 7 bases map to TRBD1. This CDR3 contains 15 residues. The germline gives CDR1 SGHTA, CDR2 FQGNSA. V lost 5 bases, J lost 5 bases, and 11 bases stayed unmatched. Here the CDR3 DNA reads TGTGCCAGCAGCATATGGAGACAGGGTGCGGAGACCCAGTACTTC. Translation: CASSIWRQGAETQYF.

This rearrangement joins TRBV19 to TRBJ1-5; D uncertain. V was pared by 6 bases and J by 2 bases, with 14 bases between. Germline lookup yields CDR1 LNHDA and CDR2 SQIVND (reference sequence). This CDR3 has 15 amino acids. In nucleotides, the CDR3 is TGTGCCAGTAGCTTAAGGGCGCGGGGCAATCAGCCCCAGCATTTT. Its protein is CASSLRARGNQPQHF.

This clone was detected only a few times. The chain combines TRBV7-2 with TRBJ2-5; 8 bases map to TRBD2. This CDR3 has 17 residues. Trimming removed 1 base from V and 2 bases from J; junction bases left unmatched: 9. Germline lookup yields CDR1 SGHTA and CDR2 FQGNSA. The CDR3 sequence is CASSLGLTGRAQETQYF. In DNA form, the CDR3 reads TGTGCCAGCAGCTTAGGTCTCACCGGGAGGGCTCAAGAGACCCAGTACTTC.

A single count supports this clone. V gene TRBV18 combines with J gene TRBJ2-7; a weak D match, TRBD1 (5 bases). CDR3 length: 14 residues. V gave up 6 bases and J gave up 9 bases, with 21 bases separating them. Looked up from germline, CDR1 is KGHSH and CDR2 is LQKENI. The CDR3 nucleotides are TGTGCCAGCTCCCCTAGAGATGCAGGGTTCGGGCAGTACTTC. Its protein product is CASSPRDAGFGQYF. Supplemented by reference TRBV18 and TRBJ2-7, the full variable domain reads NAGVMQNPRHLVRRRGQEARLRCSPMKGHSHVYWYRQLPEEGLKFMVYLQKENIIDESGMPKERFSAEFPKEGPSILRIQQVVRGDSAAYFCASSPRDAGFGQYFGPGTRLTVT.

This clone was detected only once. The rearrangement joins TRBV6-5 to TRBJ1-1, with D tentatively TRBD1 (6 bases). CDR1 is MNHEY and CDR2 is SVGAGI in the germline V gene. The V end was cut by 0 bases, the J end by 1 base, with 9 bases between. This CDR3 has 15 amino acids. The CDR3 loop reads CASSYSWTENTEAFF. Here the CDR3 DNA reads TGTGCCAGCAGTTACTCGTGGACAGAGAACACTGAAGCTTTCTTT.

Details on this clone: Other nucleotide sequences in the sample specify the same CDR3. This sequence joins TRBV7-2 and TRBJ2-5; TRBD1 agrees at 10 bases. CDR1 is SGHTA, CDR2 FQGNSA, per germline. This CDR3 is built from 14 residues. Trimming took 6 bases from V and 3 from J; bases not matched to a gene: 4. The CDR3 protein is CASRSGTGEETQYF. DNA for the CDR3: TGTGCCAGCAGGAGCGGGACAGGGGAAGAGACCCAGTACTTC.

The chain has TRBV11-2 and TRBJ1-2; 10 nucleotides align to TRBD1. The CDR3 sequence is 15 residues long. Unmatched junction bases numbered 5, after V lost 6 bases and J lost 1 base. Looked up from germline, CDR1 is SGHAT and CDR2 is FQNNGV. The CDR3, as DNA: TGTGCCAGCAGTTCCGGGACAGGGGATAACTATGGCTACACCTTC. Encoded protein: CASSSGTGDNYGYTF. Full variable domain (outside the CDR3, taken from reference TRBV11-2 and TRBJ1-2): EAGVAQSPRYKIIEKRQSVAFWCNPISGHATLYWYQQILGQGPKLLIQFQNNGVVDDSQLPKDRFSAERLKGVDSTLKIQPAKLEDSAVYLCASSSGTGDNYGYTFGSGTRLTVV.

The chain uses TRBV3-1 (or the pseudogene TRBV3-2) and TRBJ2-6; TRBD2 is a possible D gene (6 bases). The CDR3 has 17 residues. Germline V gives CDR1 LGHDT, CDR2 YNNKEL (reference sequence). V shed 1 base and J shed 2 bases, with 12 bases lying between them. CDR3 residues: CASSQALGGPGANVLTF. For the CDR3, the DNA is TGTGCCAGCAGCCAAGCCCTGGGGGGACCTGGGGCCAACGTCCTGACTTTC.

The chain is built from TRBV5-1 and TRBJ2-1, with a weak D call TRBD2 (5 bases). The germline V gene has CDR1 SGHRS and CDR2 YFSETQ. V was shortened by 0 bases and J by 4 bases, with 11 bases between the two germline ends. The CDR3 length is 15 residues. The CDR3 here is CASSLDGISYNEQFF. CDR3 sequence (DNA): TGCGCCAGCAGCTTGGACGGGATCAGTTACAATGAGCAGTTCTTC.

This clone was counted only a few times. This chain joins TRBV5-8 and TRBJ2-2; 9 bases agree with TRBD1. V gave up 2 bases and J gave up 1 base; unmatched junction bases: 6. Germline V CDR1 and CDR2: SGHTS, YDEGEE. This CDR3 spans 17 amino acids. CDR3 loop: CASSLGQGWMNTGELFF. The CDR3 DNA reads as TGTGCCAGCAGCTTAGGACAGGGGTGGATGAACACCGGGGAGCTGTTTTTT.

The chain links TRBV6-2 or TRBV6-3 to TRBJ2-6; TRBD1 matches at 7 bases. Germline V gives CDR1 MNHEY, CDR2 SVGEGT. There are 19 residues in the CDR3. V lost 6 bases to trimming and J lost 0 bases; unmatched junction nucleotides: 14. As DNA, the CDR3 is TGTGCCAGCAGCCCAAACCGGGACAGCGCATTCTCTGGGGCCAACGTCCTGACTTTC. It translates to CASSPNRDSAFSGANVLTF.

The V gene is TRBV3-1 (or the pseudogene TRBV3-2), the J gene TRBJ2-2; 7 bases are a match to TRBD2. CDR1 LGHDT and CDR2 YNNKEL come from the germline V gene (reference sequence). The CDR3 length is 16 residues. The ends lost 0 bases at V and 4 bases at J; junction bases unmatched: 5. In nucleotides, the CDR3 is TGTGCCAGCAGCCAAGAGCCGGGACTAAGCACCGGGGAGCTGTTTTTT. This encodes CASSQEPGLSTGELFF.

The chain uses TRBV5-1 and TRBJ2-1; D is ambiguous. CDR1 and CDR2 (germline): SGHRS, YFSETQ. Trimming left V 1 base short and J 2 bases short, with 7 bases between. This CDR3 comprises 14 residues. The CDR3 DNA sequence: TGCGCCAGCAGCTTGCCCGACACCTACAATGAGCAGTTCTTC. Its translation is CASSLPDTYNEQFF.

The V and J genes are TRBV7-2 and TRBJ2-5, with a tentative D call TRBD2 (6 bases). Germline assignment: CDR1 SGHTA and CDR2 FQGNSA. V gave up 4 bases and J gave up 3 bases, with 12 bases separating them. The CDR3 runs 14 residues. As DNA, the CDR3 is TGTGCCAGCAGCTACCAACCGGGAGAAGAGACCCAGTACTTC. It codes for CASSYQPGEETQYF.

This chain joins TRBV6-2 or TRBV6-3 and TRBJ1-2; 9 nucleotides align to TRBD1. The CDR3 spans 13 residues. V lost 5 bases and J lost 8; bases outside the gene matches: 6. Looked up from germline, CDR1 is MNHEY and CDR2 is SVGEGT. The CDR3 loop is CASSAQGAEGYTF. Here the CDR3 DNA reads TGTGCCAGCAGTGCACAGGGGGCGGAGGGCTACACCTTC.

This chain connects TRBV5-1 to TRBJ2-2; a possible D gene is TRBD1 (5 bases). The CDR3 sequence is 14 residues long. V was shortened by 6 bases and J by 0 bases, with 9 bases between the two germline ends. Germline CDR1 is SGHRS and CDR2 is YFSETQ. The CDR3: CASNKGPNTGELFF. The CDR3, as DNA: TGCGCCAGCAACAAGGGGCCGAACACCGGGGAGCTGTTTTTT. The full variable domain, completed using reference TRBV5-1 and TRBJ2-2, is KAGVTQTPRYLIKTRGQQVTLSCSPISGHRSVSWYQQTPGQGLQFLFEYFSETQRNKGNFPGRFSGRQFSNSRSEMNVSTLELGDSALYLCASNKGPNTGELFFGEGSRLTVL.

The chain links TRBV11-3 to TRBJ2-7; perhaps TRBD2 as D (6 bases). Trimming pared 5 bases from V and 5 bases from J, leaving 16 bases between. Germline V lookup: CDR1 SGHNT, CDR2 YENEEA. This CDR3 is built from 14 residues. Here the CDR3 DNA reads TGTGCCAGCAGCCAGGGACTCCAAGGGAACGAGCAGTACTTC. It specifies CASSQGLQGNEQYF.